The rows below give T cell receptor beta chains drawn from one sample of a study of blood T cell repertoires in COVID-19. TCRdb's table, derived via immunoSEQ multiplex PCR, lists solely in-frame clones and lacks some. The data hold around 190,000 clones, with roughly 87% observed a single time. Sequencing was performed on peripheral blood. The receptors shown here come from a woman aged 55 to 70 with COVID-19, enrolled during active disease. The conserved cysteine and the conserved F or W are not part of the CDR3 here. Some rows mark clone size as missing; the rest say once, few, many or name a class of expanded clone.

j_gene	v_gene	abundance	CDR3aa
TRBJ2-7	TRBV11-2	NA	ASSPDTLYEQY
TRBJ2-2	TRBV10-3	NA	AIQSQNTGELF
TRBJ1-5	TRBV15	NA	ATSSPSGLSTHQPQH
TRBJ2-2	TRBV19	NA	ASSIQSTGELF
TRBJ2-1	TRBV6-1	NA	ASSVRLAGGPNEQF
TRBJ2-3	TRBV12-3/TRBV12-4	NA	ASSPGPGQQY
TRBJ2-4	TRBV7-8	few	ASSSSGMAAAKNIQY
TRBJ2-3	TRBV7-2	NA	ASSLFGGSGLTDTQY
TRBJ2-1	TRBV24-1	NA	ATSEPGLAGRYNEQF
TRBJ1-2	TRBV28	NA	ASTFTGSPLLYGYT
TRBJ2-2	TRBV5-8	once	ASRSGDRVTGELF
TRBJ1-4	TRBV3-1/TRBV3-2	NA	ASSQDWGQGNEKLF
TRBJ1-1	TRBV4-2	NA	ASSQEAGNTEAF
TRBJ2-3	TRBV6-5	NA	ASKRGGTDTQY
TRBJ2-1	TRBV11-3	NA	ASSPAPGQGANEQF
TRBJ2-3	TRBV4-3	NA	ASSHTNRGDTQY
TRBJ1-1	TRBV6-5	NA	ASSYRESNTEAF
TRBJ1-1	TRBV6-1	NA	ASSEAIPGDTEAF
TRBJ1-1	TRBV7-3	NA	ASSFADTEAF
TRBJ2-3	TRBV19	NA	ASSRTGVDTQY
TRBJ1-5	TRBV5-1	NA	ASSRVGGRNQPQH
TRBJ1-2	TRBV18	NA	ASSPRTGGDYGYT
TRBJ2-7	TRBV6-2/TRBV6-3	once	ASSYSSSQRSPTIYEQY
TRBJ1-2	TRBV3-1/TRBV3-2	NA	ASSQGLINYGYT
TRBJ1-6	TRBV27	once	ASSVQVMTPLH
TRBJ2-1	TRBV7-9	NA	ASSLTSGDYNEQF
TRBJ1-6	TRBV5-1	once	ASSLGPGYNSPLH
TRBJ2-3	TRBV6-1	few	ASSELAVVTDTQY
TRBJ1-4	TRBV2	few	ASRSTATNEKLF
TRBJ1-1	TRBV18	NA	ASSPSQGSSWNTEAF
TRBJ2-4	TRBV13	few	ASSFGKGNIQY
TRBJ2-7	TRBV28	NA	ASRRRSSGYSYEQY
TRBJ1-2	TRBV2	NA	ASSERGGYGYT
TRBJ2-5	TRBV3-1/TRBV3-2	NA	ASSQTRVGETQY
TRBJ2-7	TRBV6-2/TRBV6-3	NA	ASSEGGFEGEEQY
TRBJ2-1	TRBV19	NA	ASSFSTITYNEQF
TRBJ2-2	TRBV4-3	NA	ASSQRRGSGELF
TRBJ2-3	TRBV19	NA	ASSMGQGAGSTDTQY
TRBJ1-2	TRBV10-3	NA	AITSNGLDYGYT
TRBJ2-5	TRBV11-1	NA	ASSLGRGETQY
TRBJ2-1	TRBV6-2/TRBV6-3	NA	ASSTGLAGGYEQF
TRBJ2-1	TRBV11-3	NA	ASSLAGSYNEQF
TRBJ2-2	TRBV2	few	ASSEGSGAGELF
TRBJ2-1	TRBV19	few	ASSPRTSGGVNEQF
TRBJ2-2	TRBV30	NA	AWTVQVTGELF
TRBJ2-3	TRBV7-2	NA	ASSQLAGGPTDTQY
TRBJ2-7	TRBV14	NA	ASSQTSGRANEQY
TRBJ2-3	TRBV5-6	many	ASSFYTDLLLSRGDTQY
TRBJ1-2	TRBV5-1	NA	ASSLDGGMGYGYT
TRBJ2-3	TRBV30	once	AWTNKLAGFDTQY
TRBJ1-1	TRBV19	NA	ASSPARGFTEAF
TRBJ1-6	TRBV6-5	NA	ASRTGTDYSPLH
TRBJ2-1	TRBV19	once	ASSGTSGSPEQF
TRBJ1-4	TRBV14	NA	ASSQVSANEKLF
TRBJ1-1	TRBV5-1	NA	ASSPLQSGTEAF
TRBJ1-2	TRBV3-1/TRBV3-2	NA	ASAATGVGGYT
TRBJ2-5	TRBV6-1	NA	ASSEVRGETQY